This is a list of T cell receptor beta chains from one sample in a study of OX40 agonist ivuxolimab in advanced cancers. The repertoire was sequenced with immunoSEQ multiplex PCR; TCRdb's copy has only in-frame clones and lacks some. This table has about 60,000 clones, 86% appearing once. The material was CD4+ or CD8+ T cells sorted from blood, obtained in a trial of the OX40 agonist ivuxolimab. The receptors were gathered from an adult with an advanced solid tumor such as melanoma, head and neck, liver or kidney cancer. Both conserved end residues are part of each CDR3. Fields, in order: D gene, clone size, J gene, V gene, CDR3 protein, CDR3 DNA. D genes are given only for firm matches. The size field is filled for only some rows; it gives once, few, many or a size class.

d_gene: TRBD2
abundance: NA
j_gene: TRBJ2-4
v_gene: TRBV4-1
CDR3aa: CASSQGPSGVNIQYF
CDR3nt: TGCGCCAGCAGCCAAGGTCCTAGCGGGGTAAACATTCAGTACTTC

d_gene: NA
abundance: NA
j_gene: TRBJ1-1
v_gene: TRBV11-2
CDR3aa: CASSSPRRGMSAFF
CDR3nt: TGTGCCAGCAGCTCCCCGCGCCGGGGGATGTCGGCTTTCTTT

d_gene: NA
abundance: NA
j_gene: TRBJ1-4
v_gene: TRBV19
CDR3aa: CASSMRGAGREKLFF
CDR3nt: TGTGCCAGTAGTATGAGGGGCGCCGGGCGTGAAAAACTGTTTTTT

d_gene: NA
abundance: NA
j_gene: TRBJ1-5
v_gene: TRBV6-1
CDR3aa: CASSPGRGQPQHF
CDR3nt: TGTGCCAGCAGTCCAGGGAGAGGGCAGCCCCAGCATTTT

d_gene: NA
abundance: once
j_gene: TRBJ1-5
v_gene: TRBV12-2
CDR3aa: CASRLAPQANQPQHF
CDR3nt: TGTGCAAGTCGCTTAGCACCGCAAGCAAATCAGCCCCAGCATTTT

d_gene: TRBD2
abundance: NA
j_gene: TRBJ2-2
v_gene: TRBV5-1
CDR3aa: CASSLAGGSNTGELFF
CDR3nt: TGCGCCAGCAGTTTAGCGGGAGGGTCCAACACCGGGGAGCTGTTTTTT

d_gene: TRBD1
abundance: NA
j_gene: TRBJ2-7
v_gene: TRBV9
CDR3aa: CASSVDRGTYEQYF
CDR3nt: TGTGCCAGCAGCGTAGACAGGGGTACCTACGAGCAGTACTTC

d_gene: NA
abundance: NA
j_gene: TRBJ2-7
v_gene: TRBV27
CDR3aa: CASSLSPNREYEQYF
CDR3nt: TGTGCCAGCAGTTTATCGCCCAACAGGGAATACGAGCAGTACTTC

d_gene: NA
abundance: few
j_gene: TRBJ2-5
v_gene: TRBV7-8
CDR3aa: CASSLVGETQYF
CDR3nt: TGTGCCAGCAGCTTAGTGGGGGAGACCCAGTACTTC

d_gene: NA
abundance: few
j_gene: TRBJ2-7
v_gene: TRBV7-3
CDR3aa: CASSFRALDYEQYF
CDR3nt: TGTGCCAGCAGCTTCAGGGCCCTAGACTACGAGCAGTACTTC

d_gene: TRBD1
abundance: NA
j_gene: TRBJ2-1
v_gene: TRBV5-6
CDR3aa: CASRLGQGAYNEQFF
CDR3nt: TGTGCCAGCAGATTGGGACAGGGGGCCTACAATGAGCAGTTCTTC

d_gene: TRBD1
abundance: NA
j_gene: TRBJ1-4
v_gene: TRBV7-2
CDR3aa: CASKLRTGNEKLFF
CDR3nt: TGTGCCAGCAAGCTTAGGACAGGAAATGAAAAACTGTTTTTT

d_gene: TRBD2
abundance: once
j_gene: TRBJ2-1
v_gene: TRBV19
CDR3aa: CASSIYGGGQRENNEQFF
CDR3nt: TGTGCCAGTAGTATTTACGGTGGAGGCCAGCGGGAGAACAATGAGCAGTTCTTC

d_gene: NA
abundance: NA
j_gene: TRBJ1-5
v_gene: TRBV19
CDR3aa: CASSTWSEGNQPQHF
CDR3nt: TGTGCCAGTAGTACCTGGTCGGAGGGCAATCAGCCCCAGCATTTT

d_gene: TRBD1
abundance: NA
j_gene: TRBJ1-2
v_gene: TRBV28
CDR3aa: CASTSHGTGGVDYGYTF
CDR3nt: TGTGCCAGCACCTCTCACGGGACAGGGGGAGTGGACTATGGCTACACCTTC

d_gene: NA
abundance: NA
j_gene: TRBJ1-1
v_gene: TRBV7-9
CDR3aa: CASSLSSLNTEAFF
CDR3nt: TGTGCCAGCAGCTTGTCCAGTTTGAACACTGAAGCTTTCTTT

d_gene: NA
abundance: few
j_gene: TRBJ2-1
v_gene: TRBV4-1
CDR3aa: CASSLGQSSYNEQFF
CDR3nt: TGCGCCAGCAGCCTCGGACAGAGCTCCTACAATGAGCAGTTCTTC

d_gene: NA
abundance: NA
j_gene: TRBJ2-1
v_gene: TRBV5-4
CDR3aa: CASSSPYNEQFF
CDR3nt: TGTGCCAGCAGCTCACCATACAATGAGCAGTTCTTC

d_gene: NA
abundance: few
j_gene: TRBJ1-1
v_gene: TRBV10-3
CDR3aa: CAIRVEMNTEAFF
CDR3nt: TGTGCCATCAGGGTGGAGATGAACACTGAAGCTTTCTTT

d_gene: NA
abundance: NA
j_gene: TRBJ2-3
v_gene: TRBV28
CDR3aa: CASSFFWSQGPDTQYF
CDR3nt: TGTGCCAGCAGTTTTTTCTGGTCCCAGGGACCAGATACGCAGTATTTT

d_gene: TRBD1
abundance: NA
j_gene: TRBJ2-4
v_gene: TRBV27
CDR3aa: CASRLRQGAGENIQYF
CDR3nt: TGTGCCAGCAGGTTAAGACAGGGGGCAGGGGAAAACATTCAGTACTTC

d_gene: NA
abundance: NA
j_gene: TRBJ2-1
v_gene: TRBV11-3
CDR3aa: CASSSGTYNEQFF
CDR3nt: TGTGCCAGCAGCTCAGGGACTTACAATGAGCAGTTCTTC

d_gene: NA
abundance: few
j_gene: TRBJ1-1
v_gene: TRBV10-2
CDR3aa: CASSIEADTEAFF
CDR3nt: TGCGCCAGCAGCATCGAGGCGGACACTGAAGCTTTCTTT

d_gene: TRBD1
abundance: NA
j_gene: TRBJ1-2
v_gene: TRBV29-1
CDR3aa: CSVESTGDPYGYTF
CDR3nt: TGCAGCGTTGAATCTACAGGGGACCCCTATGGCTACACCTTC

d_gene: NA
abundance: NA
j_gene: TRBJ2-2
v_gene: TRBV4-1
CDR3aa: CASSPVATAGRTGELFF
CDR3nt: TGCGCCAGCAGCCCCGTTGCCACGGCGGGACGCACCGGGGAGCTGTTTTTT

d_gene: TRBD2
abundance: NA
j_gene: TRBJ2-7
v_gene: TRBV5-5
CDR3aa: CASSLSLAGGGYEQYF
CDR3nt: TGTGCCAGCAGCTTGAGTCTGGCGGGAGGAGGTTACGAGCAGTACTTC

d_gene: TRBD1
abundance: NA
j_gene: TRBJ1-1
v_gene: TRBV2
CDR3aa: CASSEARTGTDTEAFF
CDR3nt: TGTGCCAGCAGTGAAGCTCGGACAGGGACAGACACTGAAGCTTTCTTT

d_gene: NA
abundance: NA
j_gene: TRBJ1-1
v_gene: TRBV19
CDR3aa: CASRRDDQSTEAFF
CDR3nt: TGTGCCAGTAGGAGGGACGACCAGAGCACTGAAGCTTTCTTT

d_gene: NA
abundance: NA
j_gene: TRBJ2-1
v_gene: TRBV5-4
CDR3aa: CASSLGRSEQFF
CDR3nt: TGTGCCAGCAGCTTGGGGAGGAGTGAGCAGTTCTTC

d_gene: TRBD1
abundance: NA
j_gene: TRBJ2-3
v_gene: TRBV13
CDR3aa: CASSLGSRGLIDTQYF
CDR3nt: TGTGCCAGCAGCTTAGGGTCCAGGGGGCTCATAGATACGCAGTATTTT

d_gene: NA
abundance: NA
j_gene: TRBJ1-5
v_gene: TRBV29-1
CDR3aa: CSVRGVDQPQHF
CDR3nt: TGCAGCGTTAGGGGGGTTGATCAGCCCCAGCATTTT

d_gene: TRBD2
abundance: NA
j_gene: TRBJ2-1
v_gene: TRBV7-7
CDR3aa: CASSLASGIGDNEQFF
CDR3nt: TGTGCTAGCAGCTTAGCGAGCGGGATAGGGGACAATGAGCAGTTCTTC

d_gene: TRBD1
abundance: NA
j_gene: TRBJ2-2
v_gene: TRBV2
CDR3aa: CASSDHRGFYGSGELFF
CDR3nt: TGTGCCAGCAGTGACCACAGGGGTTTTTACGGAAGCGGGGAGCTGTTTTTT

d_gene: NA
abundance: NA
j_gene: TRBJ2-7
v_gene: TRBV11-3
CDR3aa: CASSSEEGGREQYF
CDR3nt: TGTGCCAGCAGCTCCGAAGAGGGGGGACGCGAGCAGTACTTC

d_gene: TRBD1
abundance: NA
j_gene: TRBJ2-7
v_gene: TRBV7-9
CDR3aa: CASSPDRDRAYEQYF
CDR3nt: TGTGCCAGCAGCCCCGACCGGGACAGGGCCTACGAGCAGTACTTC

d_gene: NA
abundance: NA
j_gene: TRBJ2-1
v_gene: TRBV11-3
CDR3aa: CASSSQLNEQFF
CDR3nt: TGTGCCAGCAGCTCCCAACTGAATGAGCAGTTCTTC

d_gene: TRBD1
abundance: NA
j_gene: TRBJ2-1
v_gene: TRBV5-4
CDR3aa: CASSRSQDRGPYNEQFF
CDR3nt: TGTGCCAGCAGCCGCTCCCAGGACAGGGGCCCCTACAATGAGCAGTTCTTC

d_gene: NA
abundance: NA
j_gene: TRBJ2-5
v_gene: TRBV7-2
CDR3aa: CASSLVAPAETQYF
CDR3nt: TGTGCCAGCAGCTTAGTTGCGCCCGCGGAGACCCAGTACTTC

d_gene: NA
abundance: NA
j_gene: TRBJ1-2
v_gene: TRBV29-1
CDR3aa: CSVDEYGYTF
CDR3nt: TGCAGCGTTGACGAATATGGCTACACCTTC

d_gene: NA
abundance: NA
j_gene: TRBJ1-4
v_gene: TRBV10-2
CDR3aa: CASSADSADEKLFF
CDR3nt: TGCGCCAGCAGTGCTGACAGTGCCGATGAAAAACTGTTTTTT

d_gene: NA
abundance: NA
j_gene: TRBJ1-1
v_gene: TRBV19
CDR3aa: CASSIDTGPNTEAFF
CDR3nt: TGTGCCAGTAGTATAGATACGGGTCCCAACACTGAAGCTTTCTTT

d_gene: NA
abundance: NA
j_gene: TRBJ2-7
v_gene: TRBV20-1
CDR3aa: CSLGGSYEQYF
CDR3nt: TGCAGCCTAGGGGGCTCCTACGAGCAGTACTTC

d_gene: NA
abundance: NA
j_gene: TRBJ2-2
v_gene: TRBV7-8
CDR3aa: CASSLARWGSGELFF
CDR3nt: TGTGCCAGCAGCTTAGCGCGGTGGGGGTCCGGGGAGCTGTTTTTT

d_gene: TRBD1
abundance: few
j_gene: TRBJ2-5
v_gene: TRBV6-5
CDR3aa: CASSSGQPKETQYF
CDR3nt: TGTGCCAGCAGTTCGGGACAGCCTAAAGAGACCCAGTACTTC

d_gene: NA
abundance: NA
j_gene: TRBJ2-2
v_gene: TRBV11-2
CDR3aa: CASSLLRTGELFF
CDR3nt: TGTGCCAGCAGCCTCCTGCGGACCGGGGAGCTGTTTTTT

d_gene: TRBD1
abundance: NA
j_gene: TRBJ1-1
v_gene: TRBV11-1
CDR3aa: CASSLGGQGNTEAFF
CDR3nt: TGTGCCAGCAGCTTAGGGGGACAGGGGAACACTGAAGCTTTCTTT

d_gene: NA
abundance: NA
j_gene: TRBJ2-1
v_gene: TRBV6-5
CDR3aa: CASRHDGYNEQFF
CDR3nt: TGTGCCAGCAGACATGACGGATACAATGAGCAGTTCTTC

d_gene: NA
abundance: few
j_gene: TRBJ2-1
v_gene: TRBV28
CDR3aa: CASSLSWNNEQFF
CDR3nt: TGTGCCAGCAGTCTAAGCTGGAACAATGAGCAGTTCTTC

d_gene: NA
abundance: NA
j_gene: TRBJ1-5
v_gene: TRBV4-3
CDR3aa: CASSQEPPTATSNQPQHF
CDR3nt: TGCGCCAGCAGCCAAGAGCCACCAACGGCTACTAGCAATCAGCCCCAGCATTTT

d_gene: NA
abundance: few
j_gene: TRBJ2-7
v_gene: TRBV5-4
CDR3aa: CASSFKFRGNEQYF
CDR3nt: TGTGCCAGCAGCTTTAAGTTTCGGGGGAACGAGCAGTACTTC

d_gene: TRBD2
abundance: NA
j_gene: TRBJ2-5
v_gene: TRBV28
CDR3aa: CATRRRGETQYF
CDR3nt: TGTGCCACCCGAAGGCGGGGGGAGACCCAGTACTTC

d_gene: NA
abundance: NA
j_gene: TRBJ2-1
v_gene: TRBV6-1
CDR3aa: CASSRTYKVHEQFF
CDR3nt: TGTGCCAGCAGCCGTACCTACAAGGTACATGAGCAGTTCTTC

d_gene: NA
abundance: NA
j_gene: TRBJ1-1
v_gene: TRBV5-5
CDR3aa: CASSFQTENTEAFF
CDR3nt: TGTGCCAGCAGCTTTCAGACGGAGAACACTGAAGCTTTCTTT

d_gene: NA
abundance: NA
j_gene: TRBJ2-5
v_gene: TRBV10-1
CDR3aa: CASSEAPFHRGGETQYF
CDR3nt: TGCGCCAGCAGTGAGGCACCGTTTCACCGAGGTGGGGAGACCCAGTACTTC

d_gene: TRBD2
abundance: once
j_gene: TRBJ2-3
v_gene: TRBV27
CDR3aa: CASSQTSGRTYF
CDR3nt: TGTGCCAGCAGCCAGACTAGCGGGAGGACGTATTTT